The rows below give T cell receptor beta chains drawn from one sample of a study of cytomegalovirus exposure and HLA in healthy donors. Clones were sequenced by immunoSEQ multiplex PCR, and TCRdb holds only the in-frame ones, with some missing. The sample has about 150,000 clones, roughly 79% seen once. The source material was PBMCs. These receptors were collected from a man younger than 35 in good health and CMV-seronegative. Both conserved end residues are part of each CDR3. The order of the fields is J gene, V gene, clone size, D gene, CDR3 length, CDR3 protein, CDR3 DNA. A D gene is named only where the DNA matches it firmly. Expanded clones are given a class, and other clones once, few, many or no size at all.

>TRBJ1-3|TRBV19|NA|NA|14
CASSIGGAGNTIYF
TGTGCCAGTAGTATAGGGGGAGCTGGAAACACCATATATTTT
>TRBJ1-4|TRBV2|once|TRBD1|15
CASSIGDSSNEKLFF
TGTGCCAGCAGTATAGGGGACAGCTCTAATGAAAAACTGTTTTTT
>TRBJ2-1|TRBV5-6|NA|NA|17
CASSFSPGTHSYNEQFF
TGTGCCAGCAGCTTTAGTCCCGGGACACACTCCTACAATGAGCAGTTCTTC
>TRBJ1-6|TRBV4-1|NA|NA|14
CASSQETGHSPLHF
TGCGCCAGCAGCCAAGAAACAGGCCATTCACCCCTCCACTTT
>TRBJ1-1|TRBV7-2|NA|NA|13
CASSFRGNTEAFF
TGTGCCAGCAGCTTCCGGGGGAACACTGAAGCTTTCTTT
>TRBJ2-4|TRBV7-3|NA|TRBD2|18
CASSPRLAGGVAKNIQYF
TGTGCCAGCAGCCCTCGACTAGCGGGGGGGGTAGCCAAAAACATTCAGTACTTC
>TRBJ1-5|TRBV19|NA|NA|14
CASSILGSNRPQHF
TGTGCCAGTAGTATTTTGGGGAGCAATCGGCCCCAGCATTTT
>TRBJ2-2|TRBV13|NA|NA|15
CASSAMTGNTGELFF
TGTGCCAGCAGCGCAATGACAGGGAACACCGGGGAGCTGTTTTTT
>TRBJ1-6|TRBV5-1|NA|NA|14
CASCSTSYNSPLHF
TGCGCCAGCTGCAGTACCTCCTATAATTCACCCCTCCACTTT
>TRBJ2-7|TRBV2|few|TRBD1|16
CASSGKRDRGHYEQYF
TGTGCCAGCAGTGGGAAACGAGACAGGGGCCACTACGAGCAGTACTTC
>TRBJ2-5|TRBV5-1|once|TRBD1|16
CASSLRTGGFQETQYF
TGCGCCAGCAGCTTGAGGACAGGGGGTTTCCAAGAGACCCAGTACTTC
>TRBJ2-3|TRBV2|NA|TRBD2|15
CASRIAGGPADTQYF
TGTGCCAGCAGAATAGCGGGGGGGCCCGCAGATACGCAGTATTTT
>TRBJ1-4|TRBV7-9|once|NA|13
CASSPRGQEKLFF
TGTGCCAGCAGTCCTCGCGGGCAAGAAAAACTGTTTTTT
>TRBJ1-5|TRBV4-2|NA|NA|17
CASSQVGGTISNQPQHF
TGTGCCAGCAGCCAAGTTGGGGGGACGATCAGCAATCAACCCCAGCATTTT
>TRBJ1-5|TRBV5-1|NA|NA|14
CASSLVGGDQPQHF
TGCGCCAGCAGCCTGGTGGGGGGGGATCAGCCCCAGCATTTT
>TRBJ1-5|TRBV4-3|NA|TRBD1|15
CASSPGTGRNQPQHF
TGCGCCAGCAGCCCAGGGACAGGACGGAATCAGCCCCAGCATTTT
>TRBJ1-1|TRBV4-2|NA|NA|15
CASSQDGGRDTEAFF
TGTGCCAGCAGCCAAGATGGAGGAAGGGACACTGAAGCTTTCTTT
>TRBJ2-5|TRBV6-5|NA|NA|14
CASSYSSLRETQYF
TGTGCCAGCAGTTACTCTTCACTAAGAGAGACCCAGTACTTC
>TRBJ2-1|TRBV30|NA|NA|15
CAWSTYSSRDNEQFF
TGTGCCTGGAGTACCTACTCGTCCCGTGACAATGAGCAGTTCTTC
>TRBJ2-7|TRBV5-1|once|NA|13
CASSLVGPPEQYF
TGCGCCAGCAGCTTGGTGGGGCCGCCCGAGCAGTACTTC
>TRBJ1-1|TRBV19|NA|NA|15
CASREAGAANTEAFF
TGTGCCAGTAGGGAGGCGGGGGCCGCGAACACTGAAGCTTTCTTT